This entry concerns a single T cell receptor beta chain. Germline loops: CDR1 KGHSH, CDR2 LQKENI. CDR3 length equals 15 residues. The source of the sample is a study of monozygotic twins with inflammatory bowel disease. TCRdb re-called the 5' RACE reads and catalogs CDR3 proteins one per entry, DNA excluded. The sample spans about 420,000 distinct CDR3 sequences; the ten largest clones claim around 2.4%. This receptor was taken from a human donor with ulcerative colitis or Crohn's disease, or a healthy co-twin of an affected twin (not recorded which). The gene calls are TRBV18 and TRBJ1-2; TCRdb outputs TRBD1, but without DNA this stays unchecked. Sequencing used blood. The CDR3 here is CASSQGVTPLDGYTF.